This is a list of T cell receptor beta chains from one sample in a study of blood T cell repertoires in COVID-19. Using immunoSEQ multiplex PCR, the repertoire was profiled, and TCRdb retains in-frame clones only, with some absent. The repertoire consists of around 72,000 clones, with approximately 90% occurring once and the leading ten covering about 6.4%. Input material: peripheral blood. All receptors derive from an older woman with acute or convalescent COVID-19. The CDR3 runs from the conserved cysteine through the conserved F or W. The D gene is left open where the match is weak. Not all rows give a size; the values are once, few, many and, for expanded clones, a class.

J: TRBJ1-3
size: -
D: -
V: TRBV2
DNA: TGTGCCAGCGGGGGCTGGGGAAACACCATATATTTT
CDR3: CASGGWGNTIYF

J: TRBJ2-7
size: -
D: TRBD2
V: TRBV28
DNA: TGTGCCAGCGGGACTAGCGGGGCCTACGAGCAGTACTTC
CDR3: CASGTSGAYEQYF

J: TRBJ2-1
size: -
D: TRBD1
V: TRBV3-1/TRBV3-2
DNA: TGTGCCAGCAGCCATTGGGACAGGGAAGAGGGTGAGCAGTTCTTC
CDR3: CASSHWDREEGEQFF

J: TRBJ1-2
size: -
D: -
V: TRBV6-5
DNA: TGTGCCAGCACCCAAGGGGGGGAAAGGGGCTACACCTTC
CDR3: CASTQGGERGYTF

J: TRBJ2-7
size: -
D: -
V: TRBV6-2/TRBV6-3
DNA: TGTGCCAGCAGTCTCCTTGGGCAGGCATCCTACGAGCAGTACTTC
CDR3: CASSLLGQASYEQYF

J: TRBJ2-1
size: -
D: TRBD2
V: TRBV19
DNA: TGTGCCAGCTCAACCTTAGCGGGAGAAAATTATGAGCAGTTCTTC
CDR3: CASSTLAGENYEQFF

J: TRBJ1-1
size: -
D: -
V: TRBV28
DNA: TGTGCCAGCAGTTTTGCAGGGGAAAACACTGAAGCTTTCTTT
CDR3: CASSFAGENTEAFF

J: TRBJ1-4
size: -
D: TRBD1
V: TRBV10-3
DNA: TGTGCCACCGCGACAGGGCCTAATGAAAAACTGTTTTTT
CDR3: CATATGPNEKLFF

J: TRBJ1-5
size: -
D: TRBD1
V: TRBV7-2
DNA: TGTGCCAGCAGCCTAATAGGGGGCCCCAATCAGCCCCAGCATTTT
CDR3: CASSLIGGPNQPQHF

J: TRBJ1-1
size: -
D: -
V: TRBV30
DNA: TGTGCCTGGAGTGTAAGTCGCCCCGACAAAGTGTCCGCTTTCTTT
CDR3: CAWSVSRPDKVSAFF

J: TRBJ2-7
size: -
D: -
V: TRBV5-1
DNA: TGCGCCAGCAGCTTGGAGGGGGACCACTCCTACGAGCAGTACTTC
CDR3: CASSLEGDHSYEQYF

J: TRBJ1-4
size: -
D: -
V: TRBV4-1
DNA: TGCGCCAGCCTCTCGGACGGGAATACTAATGAAAAACTGTTTTTT
CDR3: CASLSDGNTNEKLFF

J: TRBJ1-3
size: -
D: TRBD1
V: TRBV9
DNA: TGTGCCAGCAGCGAGGGACAGGCGATCTCTGGAAACACCATATATTTT
CDR3: CASSEGQAISGNTIYF

J: TRBJ1-2
size: -
D: TRBD1
V: TRBV11-2
DNA: TGTGCCAGCAGCTTCACCGGGACAGCGACCCTCTATGGCTACACCTTC
CDR3: CASSFTGTATLYGYTF

J: TRBJ2-7
size: -
D: TRBD2
V: TRBV6-2/TRBV6-3
DNA: TGTGCCAGCAGTTACTCGAGTAGCGGGAGATCCCGCGAGCAGTACTTC
CDR3: CASSYSSSGRSREQYF

J: TRBJ1-3
size: -
D: -
V: TRBV25-1
DNA: TGTGCCAGCCGAACGTCATGGGGAGTCTCTGGAAACACCATATATTTT
CDR3: CASRTSWGVSGNTIYF

J: TRBJ1-6
size: -
D: -
V: TRBV18
DNA: TGTGCCAGCTCACCACCCCAGGGGAGTTCACCCCTCCACTTT
CDR3: CASSPPQGSSPLHF

J: TRBJ2-1
size: -
D: TRBD1
V: TRBV5-5
DNA: TGTGCCAGCAGCTCCCGGGACAGGGAAACCTCCTACAATGAGCAGTTCTTC
CDR3: CASSSRDRETSYNEQFF

J: TRBJ1-2
size: -
D: TRBD1
V: TRBV28
DNA: TGTGCCAGCAGTTTCGGGACAGGGACTAACTATGGCTACACCTTC
CDR3: CASSFGTGTNYGYTF

J: TRBJ2-3
size: -
D: -
V: TRBV18
DNA: TGTGCCAGCTCCTCAGGGGATACGCAGTATTTT
CDR3: CASSSGDTQYF

J: TRBJ2-3
size: once
D: TRBD1
V: TRBV11-1
DNA: TGTGCCAGCAGCCATGGGACAGGGGGTTATCCAGATACGCAGTATTTT
CDR3: CASSHGTGGYPDTQYF

J: TRBJ2-2
size: -
D: TRBD2
V: TRBV4-1
DNA: TGCGCCAGCAGCCCACTGGGACTAGCGGGGGAGAACACCGGGGAGCTGTTTTTT
CDR3: CASSPLGLAGENTGELFF

J: TRBJ1-3
size: -
D: TRBD1
V: TRBV11-2
DNA: TGTGCCAGCAGCACGGGACAGGGGAGATCCTCTGGAAACACCATATATTTT
CDR3: CASSTGQGRSSGNTIYF

J: TRBJ2-7
size: few
D: TRBD1
V: TRBV4-1
DNA: TGCGCCAGCAGCCAAGTTCAGTACAGGGGCGAGCAGTACTTC
CDR3: CASSQVQYRGEQYF

J: TRBJ1-6
size: -
D: -
V: TRBV11-2
DNA: TGTGCCAGTGGGCTTGACAGTAATTCACCCCTCCACTTT
CDR3: CASGLDSNSPLHF

J: TRBJ1-4
size: -
D: TRBD1
V: TRBV2
DNA: TGTGCCAGCAGTCGGGACAGAGAAGTGGATTACCTGTTTTTT
CDR3: CASSRDREVDYLFF

J: TRBJ2-3
size: -
D: -
V: TRBV4-1
DNA: TGCGCCAGCAGCCAAGCAGGAACAGATACGCAGTATTTT
CDR3: CASSQAGTDTQYF

J: TRBJ1-1
size: few
D: -
V: TRBV7-2
DNA: TGTGCCAGCAGCCGGACCGGGTCACGGGGAAATGAAGCTTTCTTT
CDR3: CASSRTGSRGNEAFF

J: TRBJ2-1
size: -
D: TRBD2
V: TRBV7-2
DNA: TGTGCCAGCAGGTTTGGACTAGGGACGGGTGAGCAGTTCTTC
CDR3: CASRFGLGTGEQFF

J: TRBJ1-2
size: -
D: TRBD1
V: TRBV10-3
DNA: TGTGCCATCAGTGGCCCCGGGACAGTCTATGGCTACACCTTC
CDR3: CAISGPGTVYGYTF

J: TRBJ1-1
size: -
D: -
V: TRBV18
DNA: TGTGCCAGCTCACCACTCGAGGTTTCGGGGAACACTGAAGCTTTCTTT
CDR3: CASSPLEVSGNTEAFF

J: TRBJ1-3
size: -
D: -
V: TRBV4-1
DNA: TGCGCCAGCAGCCAACCCTTAGGGGATCCTGGAAACACCATATATTTT
CDR3: CASSQPLGDPGNTIYF

J: TRBJ1-5
size: -
D: TRBD1
V: TRBV9
DNA: TGTGCCAGCAGCGTTGGACAGGACAATCAGCCCCAGCATTTT
CDR3: CASSVGQDNQPQHF

J: TRBJ2-6
size: -
D: -
V: TRBV28
DNA: TGTGCCAGCAGTTTAGGCGGCAGCTTCTCTGGGGCCAACGTCCTGACTTTC
CDR3: CASSLGGSFSGANVLTF

J: TRBJ1-1
size: -
D: TRBD1
V: TRBV6-5
DNA: TGTGCCAGCAGATTAGGACAGGGGGCTTTCTTT
CDR3: CASRLGQGAFF

J: TRBJ1-6
size: -
D: -
V: TRBV5-6
DNA: TGTGCCAGCAGCGGGGCTTCACCCCTCCACTTT
CDR3: CASSGASPLHF

J: TRBJ1-6
size: -
D: -
V: TRBV6-1
DNA: TGTGCCAGCAGTGACCGACAAGGGGGTAATTCACCCCTCCACTTT
CDR3: CASSDRQGGNSPLHF

J: TRBJ1-2
size: -
D: -
V: TRBV5-1
DNA: TGCGCCAGCAGCTTGGACAGGGAGTATGGCTACACCTTC
CDR3: CASSLDREYGYTF

J: TRBJ1-2
size: -
D: TRBD1
V: TRBV5-6
DNA: TGTGCCAGCAGTGATACAGGGGGAAATGGCTACACCTTC
CDR3: CASSDTGGNGYTF

J: TRBJ1-6
size: -
D: -
V: TRBV2
DNA: TGTGCCAGCAGCACAGGGATTTTTAATTCACCCCTCCACTTT
CDR3: CASSTGIFNSPLHF